This T cell receptor beta chain originates from a study of cytomegalovirus exposure and HLA in healthy donors. General study findings and limits: Most observed TCR sequences were rare, whereas some public TCRs were detected in many donors.

V was pared by 8 bases and J by 3 bases, with 13 bases of the junction left unmatched. Germline V CDR1 and CDR2: SGHAT, FQNNGV. The CDR3 loop spans 17 amino acids. Concerning this clone itself: Its target is not known.

Libraries were prepared by immunoSEQ multiplex PCR; TCRdb keeps only in-frame clonotypes and omits some of them. The profile shows some 110,000 clones, less than 90% of them singletons. The V gene is TRBV11-2, the J gene TRBJ2-6, with 7 bases fitting TRBD1. Sample: PBMCs. This TCR derives from a man between 18 and 35 years old in good health and CMV-seropositive. CDR3 DNA: TGTGCCAGCGTTCAAATTAAGGGGGCATATGGGGCCAACGTCCTGACTTTC. This codes for CASVQIKGAYGANVLTF. The full variable domain, completed using reference TRBV11-2 and TRBJ2-6, is EAGVAQSPRYKIIEKRQSVAFWCNPISGHATLYWYQQILGQGPKLLIQFQNNGVVDDSQLPKDRFSAERLKGVDSTLKIQPAKLEDSAVYLCASVQIKGAYGANVLTFGAGSRLTVL.